This TCR beta chain was recovered during a study of shared clonotypes between healthy human individuals. The assay was immunoSEQ multiplex PCR, and TCRdb's table has in-frame clones only and misses some. The table records hundreds of thousands of clones, roughly 96% of them present only once. Germline CDR1 is SQVTM and CDR2 is ANQGSEA. The CDR3 extends over 11 amino acids. V lost 6 bases and J 4 bases, leaving 10 bases between the germline ends. The naive CD8 fraction comprised CD45RO-negative cells positively selected for CCR7 and excluded terminally differentiated effector memory CD45RA+ cells. The clonotype comes from a woman in her twenties or thirties in good health. The genes are TRBV29-1 and TRBJ2-7, with a possible D match to TRBD2 (6 bases). Sequencing was carried out using naive CD8+ T cells sorted from blood. CDR3 sequence reads: CSVGDLYEQYF. In nucleotides, the CDR3 is TGCAGCGTAGGGGACTTATACGAGCAGTACTTC.